The entry below gives a single T cell receptor beta chain sequence along with its context. Antigen specificity is unknown. This specimen comes from a study of beta chain features in type 1 diabetes. Whole-study findings and limits: TCRB CDR3s from Type 1 diabetes patients were moderately but significantly shorter in all four CD4+ subsets. cDNA-based reads could over-represent cells with high TCR expression.

Expressed TCRB transcripts were sequenced, since all the RNA that had been isolated was reverse transcribed. Some clones are missing from TCRdb's copy, which holds only in-frame ones; the method was immunoSEQ multiplex PCR. This sample has approximately 150,000 clones; about 12% occur once, and the top ten carry roughly 1.4%. The sequenced sample consisted of central memory CD4+ T cells from blood. This TCR derives from a man younger than 35 with type 1 diabetes.

DNA for the CDR3: TGTGCCACCCTTACAGGGGATGGATATGGCTACACCTTC. Residues: CATLTGDGYGYTF. This sequence joins TRBV5-4 and TRBJ1-2; 7 bases match TRBD1. Germline CDR1 SGHNT, CDR2 YYREEE (reference sequence). The CDR3 runs to 13 residues. V shed 9 bases and J 5 bases; nucleotides not matched to a gene: 10.